Presented here are 14 T cell receptor beta chains from one specimen sequenced in a study of T cells in Graves' hyperthyroidism and ophthalmopathy. Researchers amplified the TCR beta CDR3 regions from RNA transcripts. HTBI primers were the set used in a first-round RT-PCR of the TCR CDR3. TCRdb re-called the multiplex PCR reads with MiXCR, one entry per CDR3 protein. Here the sample spans some 400,000 distinct CDR3 sequences, about 13% being singletons. Sequencing used blood. These receptors were obtained from a man aged 25 to 40 with Graves' hyperthyroidism that later progressed to Graves' ophthalmopathy.

V gene TRBV12-3 or TRBV12-4 combines with J gene TRBJ2-7, with TRBD2 as a possible D gene (5 bases). The V gene lost 2 bases and the J gene lost 5 bases, with 10 bases spanning the gap. CDR3 size: 13 residues. The CDR3 loop is CASSLRGYDEQYF. The CDR3 nucleotides read TGTGCCAGCAGTTTACGGGGTTACGACGAGCAGTACTTC.

This clonotype showed up just once. The gene calls are TRBV30 and TRBJ1-4; no firm D call. CDR1 and CDR2 from the germline V gene are GTSNPN and SVGIG (reference sequence). The CDR3 spans 15 residues. V lost 7 bases and J lost 8, with 23 bases in between. As DNA, the CDR3 is TGTGCCTTCTCTGAAACGGGAGAAGAGAAGGAAAAACTGTTTTTT. It specifies CAFSETGEEKEKLFF.

The chain uses TRBV11-2 and TRBJ2-6; 7 positions match TRBD1. Germline V gene lookup returns CDR1 SGHAT and CDR2 FQNNGV. The junction had 4 bases not matched to a gene; V was cut back by 5 bases and J by 3 bases. The CDR3 is made up of 15 amino acids. The CDR3 nucleotides are TGTGCCAGCAGCGCTGACAGGGTTGGGGCCAACGTCCTGACTTTC. Protein: CASSADRVGANVLTF.

In DNA, the CDR3 is TGTGCCAGCAGCTTGTGGGACAGGCAAGAGACCCAGTACTTC. Residues: CASSLWDRQETQYF. The rearrangement joins TRBV5-8 to TRBJ2-5, with TRBD1 matching over 8 bases. Germline V gene sequence: CDR1 SGHTS, CDR2 YDEGEE. V shed 1 base, J shed 2 bases, and the junction held 1 base outside the gene matches. The CDR3 totals 14 residues. The variable domain in full, completed from reference TRBV5-8 and TRBJ2-5, reads EAGVTQSPTHLIKTRGQQATLRCSPISGHTSVYWYQQALGLGLQFLLWYDEGEERNRGNFPPRFSGRQFPNYSSELNVNALELEDSALYLCASSLWDRQETQYFGPGTRLLVL.

This chain uses TRBV15 with TRBJ2-5; D remains ambiguous. The V gene lost 1 base and the J gene lost 2 bases, with 8 bases spanning the gap. The germline V gene encodes CDR1 LNHNV and CDR2 YYDKDF (reference sequence). This CDR3 is built from 14 residues. The chain's CDR3 is CATSRVIGQETQYF. The CDR3 DNA reads TGTGCCACCAGCAGAGTTATAGGGCAAGAGACCCAGTACTTC.

This clonotype occurred many times. The J gene is TRBJ2-4, the V gene TRBV12-3 or TRBV12-4, with 11 nucleotides matching TRBD2. Losses at the gene ends were 5 bases for V and 0 bases for J; bases not matched to a gene: 12. The CDR3 consists of 19 residues. The CDR3, as DNA: TGTGCCAGCAGTCCGCCCCTAGCGGGGGGCAGGCTAGCCAAAAACATTCAGTACTTC. Protein product: CASSPPLAGGRLAKNIQYF.

This clonotype was seen many times. The chain recombines TRBV27 with TRBJ1-5, with D perhaps TRBD1 (5 bases). V was trimmed by 2 bases and J by 7 bases, leaving 9 bases between them. This CDR3 is built from 13 residues. Germline lookup yields CDR1 MNHEY and CDR2 SMNVEV (reference sequence). This CDR3 is CASSLRDGQPQHF. Written as DNA, the CDR3 is TGTGCCAGCAGTTTAAGGGACGGGCAGCCCCAGCATTTT.

This clonotype has only a few counts. The chain uses TRBV20-1 and TRBJ2-1, with 8 positions matching TRBD1. Germline assignment: CDR1 DFQATT and CDR2 SNEGSKA (reference sequence). CDR3 size: 14 residues. The V segment lost 7 bases and the J segment 4 bases; nucleotides outside the gene matches: 9. CDR3 sequence: CSGGQDEGYNEQFF. The CDR3 DNA is TGCAGTGGGGGACAGGACGAGGGGTACAATGAGCAGTTCTTC.

In this sample, this clonotype turned up many times. This rearrangement joins TRBV7-2 to TRBJ2-1; D remains unclear. There are 14 residues in the CDR3. Per the germline V gene, CDR1 is SGHTA and CDR2 is FQGNSA. The germline V and J ends were trimmed by 1 base and 6 bases, with 10 bases remaining between them. CDR3 loop: CASSLGVSSNEQFF. CDR3 DNA sequence: TGTGCCAGCAGCTTAGGTGTTAGCTCCAATGAGCAGTTCTTC.

At least ten counts were recorded for this clonotype. The chain combines TRBV4-1 with TRBJ1-1; unclear D gene. The V gene lost 1 base and the J gene lost 3 bases, with 6 bases spanning the gap. Looked up from germline, CDR1 is MGHRA and CDR2 is YSYEKL. This CDR3 has 13 amino acids. CDR3 nucleotide sequence: TGCGCCAGCAGCCAAGCCAAATACACTGAAGCTTTCTTT. Translated: CASSQAKYTEAFF.

This chain uses TRBV6-1 with TRBJ2-5; D may be TRBD1 (5 bases). Germline loops: CDR1 MNHNS, CDR2 SASEGT. The CDR3 totals 15 residues. Trimming shortened V by 6 bases and J by 5 bases, and 19 bases separated the two germline ends. The CDR3 sequence is CASSPSRVVGETQYF. For the CDR3, the DNA is TGTGCCAGCAGCCCTTCCAGGGTGGTAGGGGAGACCCAGTACTTC.

This clonotype was picked up many times. The V and J genes are TRBV10-3 and TRBJ2-3; D is possibly TRBD1 (6 bases). The CDR3 runs 14 residues. The germline CDR1 and CDR2 sequences are ENHRY and SYGVKD. The V end lost 11 bases, the J end lost 2 bases, and 17 bases lay between the germline ends. CDR3 bases: TGTGCCTCAGCCAAGGGACACCTCACAGATACGCAGTATTTT. Protein product: CASAKGHLTDTQYF.

This clonotype was counted ten times or more. The DNA is omitted, as the CDR3 cannot be located on it reliably, and the CDR3 follows TCRdb's listing. V and J are TRBV28 and TRBJ1-5; the table's D call TRBD1 went unverified against the DNA. Per germline, CDR1 MDHEN and CDR2 SYDVKM. A total of 19 residues make up the CDR3, ends included. This chain's CDR3 is CASSQTPFTSGRGNQPQHF.

The rearrangement links TRBV5-1 to TRBJ1-3; D gene uncertain. Germline V gene lookup returns CDR1 SGHRS and CDR2 YFSETQ. Trimming took off 0 bases at V and 0 bases at J, with 10 bases between the two ends. The CDR3 extends over 16 amino acids. CDR3 DNA: TGCGCCAGCAGCTTGGAGGGTCCCCGCTCTGGAAACACCATATATTTT. It specifies CASSLEGPRSGNTIYF.